This TCR beta chain emerged from a study of blood T cell repertoires in COVID-19. Using immunoSEQ multiplex PCR, the repertoire was profiled, and TCRdb retains in-frame clones only, with some absent. Here the sample spans about 80,000 clones, more than 75% being singletons. Germline V gene data show CDR1 as MNHEY and CDR2 as SMNVEV (reference sequence). After removal of 5 bases from V and 8 bases from J, the junction contained 8 bases not matched to a gene. The CDR3 contains 13 residues. The chain employs TRBV27 and TRBJ1-2, with 7 bases identical to TRBD1. Material for sequencing was peripheral blood. The receptor was derived from a human donor in a cohort sampled during active COVID-19. The CDR3 is CASSTITGAGYTF. CDR3 sequence (DNA): TGTGCCAGCAGTACAATAACAGGGGCCGGCTACACCTTC.